Following are 18 T cell receptor beta chains from one sample sequenced in a study of blood T cell repertoires in COVID-19. Using immunoSEQ multiplex PCR, the repertoire was profiled, and TCRdb retains in-frame clones only, with some absent. This table has about 250,000 clones, 70% to 90% appearing once. Sequencing was carried out using PBMCs or T cells enriched from blood (not recorded which). These receptors all come from a woman aged 45-65 years who had been exposed to COVID-19.

CDR3 amino acids: CASSFRTGVSYNEQFF. Here the CDR3 DNA reads TGTGCCAGCAGCTTTCGGACAGGGGTGTCCTACAATGAGCAGTTCTTC. V gene TRBV7-9 combines with J gene TRBJ2-1, with 9 bases identical to TRBD1. V shed 3 bases and J 1 base; nucleotides not matched to a gene: 4. The CDR3 loop spans 16 amino acids. Germline lookup yields CDR1 SEHNR and CDR2 FQNEAQ (reference sequence).

This sequence joins TRBV7-8 and TRBJ1-2; no clear D. CDR1 and CDR2 from the germline V gene are SGHVS and FQNEAQ. V dropped 1 base and J dropped 3 bases, with 9 bases sitting between them. The CDR3 has 14 amino acids. The CDR3 sequence: CASSLGHTDYGYTF. CDR3 bases: TGTGCCAGCAGCTTAGGACATACAGACTATGGCTACACCTTC.

V usage is TRBV5-5 and J usage is TRBJ2-7; possibly TRBD2 for D (6 bases). The CDR3 consists of 13 residues. V lost 0 bases and J lost 3, with 7 bases in between. CDR1 and CDR2 from the germline V gene are SGHKS and YYEKEE (reference sequence). This CDR3 reads CASSLGDFYEQYF. The CDR3 DNA sequence: TGTGCCAGCAGCTTGGGGGACTTCTACGAGCAGTACTTC.

V and J are TRBV5-6 and TRBJ2-7; tentatively, D is TRBD1 (5 bases). Germline V lookup: CDR1 SGHDT, CDR2 YYEEEE. The germline V and J ends were trimmed by 4 bases and 2 bases, with 10 bases remaining between them. The CDR3 totals 13 residues. CDR3 protein: CASSVTVAYEQYF. Written as DNA, the CDR3 is TGTGCCAGCAGCGTGACAGTGGCCTACGAGCAGTACTTC.

The CDR3 sequence is CASSYLLAGLFYEQYF. Written as DNA, the CDR3 is TGTGCCAGCAGCTACCTTCTAGCGGGCCTATTCTACGAGCAGTACTTC. The genes are TRBV11-2 and TRBJ2-7; TRBD2 agrees at 8 bases. Germline V gene data show CDR1 as SGHAT and CDR2 as FQNNGV. V shed 4 bases, J shed 3 bases, and the junction held 11 bases outside the gene matches. This CDR3 spans 16 amino acids.

This clone appeared a single time. This chain links TRBV5-1 with TRBJ1-2; 9 bases match TRBD1. This CDR3 has 16 residues. CDR1 is SGHRS, CDR2 YFSETQ, per germline. V shed 4 bases, J shed 8 bases, and the junction held 15 bases outside the gene matches. CDR3 protein: CASSLTSTQGASGYTF. Here the CDR3 DNA reads TGCGCCAGCAGCCTGACGTCGACACAGGGGGCGTCAGGCTACACCTTC. The full variable domain, in which reference TRBV5-1 and TRBJ1-2 provide the parts outside the CDR3, is KAGVTQTPRYLIKTRGQQVTLSCSPISGHRSVSWYQQTPGQGLQFLFEYFSETQRNKGNFPGRFSGRQFSNSRSEMNVSTLELGDSALYLCASSLTSTQGASGYTFGSGTRLTVV.

The chain uses TRBV19 and TRBJ1-1, with 7 nucleotides matching TRBD1. After removal of 3 bases from V and 9 bases from J, the junction contained 4 bases not matched to a gene. This CDR3 contains 12 residues. Germline values: CDR1 LNHDA, CDR2 SQIVND (reference sequence). The CDR3 nucleotides are TGTGCCAGTAGTATCTCGACAGGGAAAGCTTTCTTT. Protein sequence: CASSISTGKAFF.

The chain is built from TRBV10-2 and TRBJ1-1; tentatively, D is TRBD1 (6 bases). Trimming pared 10 bases from V and 5 bases from J, leaving 8 bases between. Germline loops: CDR1 WSHSY, CDR2 SAAADI. The CDR3 is 10 amino acids. Written as DNA, the CDR3 is TGCGCCACAGGGGAGACTGAAGCTTTCTTT. The encoded protein is CATGETEAFF.

The genes are TRBV6-2 or TRBV6-3 and TRBJ1-6; TRBD1 matches 7 bases. The junction had 9 bases not matched to a gene; V was cut back by 5 bases and J by 11 bases. The CDR3 is 14 residues long. CDR1 is MNHEY and CDR2 is SVGEGT in the germline V gene. The CDR3 nucleotides read TGTGCCAGCAGTGCCCGGGACAGACTCACACCCCTCCACTTT. This codes for CASSARDRLTPLHF.

This chain connects TRBV5-6 to TRBJ2-7, with D tentatively TRBD2 (5 bases). CDR1 SGHDT and CDR2 YYEEEE come from the germline V gene. V lost 6 bases and J 2 bases, leaving 15 bases between the germline ends. CDR3 length: 14 residues. The CDR3 coding sequence is TGTGCCAGCACCCCGACTGCGACTACCTACGAGCAGTACTTC. Encoded protein: CASTPTATTYEQYF.

The chain links TRBV12-2 to TRBJ2-7; the DNA was not used to check the table's D call, TRBD2. TRBV12-2 is a documented pseudogene. The CDR3 has 12 amino acids. The CDR3 reads CASRLAYYEQYF. The CDR3 DNA follows: TGTGCAAGTCGCTTAGCATACTACGAGCAGTACTTC.

J is TRBJ1-2 and V is TRBV5-1, with 9 bases matching TRBD1. The V segment lost 5 bases and the J segment 2 bases; nucleotides outside the gene matches: 10. Per the germline V gene, CDR1 is SGHRS and CDR2 is YFSETQ. The CDR3 sequence is 16 residues long. CDR3 sequence: CASSPRTGQGNYGYTF. The CDR3 coding sequence is TGCGCCAGCAGTCCCCGCACGGGACAGGGAAACTATGGCTACACCTTC.

This chain connects TRBV15 to TRBJ2-1; possible D gene TRBD1, 5 bases. Trimming pared 5 bases from V and 7 bases from J, leaving 21 bases between. The CDR3 contains 16 residues. Per germline, CDR1 LNHNV and CDR2 YYDKDF (reference sequence). CDR3 bases: TGTGCCACCAGCGACCGAGCTCCAGGGCGGAGAAATGAGCAGTTCTTC. Translation: CATSDRAPGRRNEQFF. The full variable domain, rest sourced from reference TRBV15 and TRBJ2-1, is DAMVIQNPRYQVTQFGKPVTLSCSQTLNHNVMYWYQQKSSQAPKLLFHYYDKDFNNEADTPDNFQSRRPNTSFCFLDIRSPGLGDTAMYLCATSDRAPGRRNEQFFGPGTRLTVL.

This rearrangement joins TRBV28 to TRBJ1-2, with D maybe TRBD1 (5 bases). Germline CDR1 reads MDHEN; CDR2 reads SYDVKM. V was shortened by 8 bases and J by 4 bases, with 11 bases between the two germline ends. There are 12 residues in the CDR3. CDR3 loop: CASGRAFYGYTF. The CDR3 region has the DNA TGTGCCAGCGGCAGGGCCTTCTATGGCTACACCTTC.

The chain joins TRBV5-1 to TRBJ2-7; maybe TRBD2 (6 bases). V lost 0 bases to trimming and J lost 0 bases, with 13 bases between them. In germline, CDR1 is SGHRS, CDR2 YFSETQ. The CDR3 has 16 residues. CDR3 DNA: TGCGCCAGCAGCTTGGAATCCGGCGGGACCTCCTACGAGCAGTACTTC. Translation gives CASSLESGGTSYEQYF. The variable domain in full, completed from reference TRBV5-1 and TRBJ2-7, reads KAGVTQTPRYLIKTRGQQVTLSCSPISGHRSVSWYQQTPGQGLQFLFEYFSETQRNKGNFPGRFSGRQFSNSRSEMNVSTLELGDSALYLCASSLESGGTSYEQYFGPGTRLTVT.

This CDR3 reads CASSVGPGRGGPYNEQFF. CDR3 coding DNA: TGTGCCAGCAGTGTCGGCCCAGGGCGGGGGGGCCCGTACAATGAGCAGTTCTTC. This sequence joins TRBV27 and TRBJ2-1; 9 bases line up with TRBD2. This CDR3 is 18 amino acids long. The germline CDR1 and CDR2 sequences are MNHEY and SMNVEV (reference sequence). J was trimmed by 4 bases and V by 5 bases; bases with no gene match: 15.

There are a few counts of this clone. V is TRBV28 and J is TRBJ2-7; D gene unclear. Trimming took 10 bases from V and 2 from J, leaving 9 bases between them. The CDR3 runs 11 residues. Germline lookup yields CDR1 MDHEN and CDR2 SYDVKM. CDR3 sequence: CATYTAYEQYF. The CDR3 bases are TGTGCCACTTATACGGCCTACGAGCAGTACTTC.

The CDR3 bases are TGTGCCAGCAGCTTGGGGGGTAGCGGAGACACCATATATTTT. It encodes CASSLGGSGDTIYF. The chain joins TRBV5-6 to TRBJ1-3; D remains ambiguous. The CDR3 runs to 14 residues. V dropped 0 bases and J dropped 8 bases, with 12 bases sitting between them. The germline CDR1 and CDR2 sequences are SGHDT and YYEEEE.